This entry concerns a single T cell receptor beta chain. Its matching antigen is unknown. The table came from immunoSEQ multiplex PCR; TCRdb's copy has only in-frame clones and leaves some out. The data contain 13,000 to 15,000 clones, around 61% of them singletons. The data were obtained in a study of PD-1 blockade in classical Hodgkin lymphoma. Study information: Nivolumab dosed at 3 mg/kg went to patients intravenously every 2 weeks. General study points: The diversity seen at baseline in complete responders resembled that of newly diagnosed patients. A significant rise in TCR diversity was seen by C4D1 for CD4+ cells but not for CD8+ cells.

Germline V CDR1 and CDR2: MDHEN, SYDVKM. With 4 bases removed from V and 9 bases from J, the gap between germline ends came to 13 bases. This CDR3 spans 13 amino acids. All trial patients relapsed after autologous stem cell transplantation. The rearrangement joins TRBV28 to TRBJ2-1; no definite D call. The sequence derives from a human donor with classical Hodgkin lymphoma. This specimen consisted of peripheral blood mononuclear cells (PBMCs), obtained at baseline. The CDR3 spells CASSYGRPSEQFF. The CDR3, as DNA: TGTGCCAGCAGTTATGGTCGACCCAGTGAGCAGTTCTTC.